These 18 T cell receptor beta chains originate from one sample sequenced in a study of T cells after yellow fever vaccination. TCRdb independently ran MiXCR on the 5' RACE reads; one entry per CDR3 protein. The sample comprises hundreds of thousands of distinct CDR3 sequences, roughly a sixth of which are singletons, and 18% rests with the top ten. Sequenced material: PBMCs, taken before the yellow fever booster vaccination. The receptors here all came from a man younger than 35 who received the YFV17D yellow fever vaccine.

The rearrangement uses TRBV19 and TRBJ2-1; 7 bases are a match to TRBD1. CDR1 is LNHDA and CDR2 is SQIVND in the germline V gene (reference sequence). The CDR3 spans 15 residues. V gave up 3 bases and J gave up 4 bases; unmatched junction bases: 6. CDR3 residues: CASSMTGQYYNEQFF. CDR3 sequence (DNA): TGTGCCAGTAGTATGACGGGACAGTATTACAATGAGCAGTTCTTC. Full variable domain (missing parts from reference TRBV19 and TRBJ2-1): DGGITQSPKYLFRKEGQNVTLSCEQNLNHDAMYWYRQDPGQGLRLIYYSQIVNDFQKGDIAEGYSVSREKKESFPLTVTSAQKNPTAFYLCASSMTGQYYNEQFFGPGTRLTVL.

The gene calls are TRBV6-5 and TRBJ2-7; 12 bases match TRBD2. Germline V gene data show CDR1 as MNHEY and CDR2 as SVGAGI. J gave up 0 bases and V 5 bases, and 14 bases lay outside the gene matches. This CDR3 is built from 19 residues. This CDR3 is CASSQSSPGLAGSSYEQYF. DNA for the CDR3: TGTGCCAGCAGTCAGAGCTCTCCGGGACTAGCGGGTAGCTCCTACGAGCAGTACTTC.

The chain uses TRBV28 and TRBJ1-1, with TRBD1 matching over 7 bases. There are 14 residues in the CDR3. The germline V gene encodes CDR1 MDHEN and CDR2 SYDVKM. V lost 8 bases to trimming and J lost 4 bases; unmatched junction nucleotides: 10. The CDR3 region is CASVSVGTATEAFF. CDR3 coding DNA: TGTGCCAGCGTAAGCGTGGGGACAGCCACTGAAGCTTTCTTT.

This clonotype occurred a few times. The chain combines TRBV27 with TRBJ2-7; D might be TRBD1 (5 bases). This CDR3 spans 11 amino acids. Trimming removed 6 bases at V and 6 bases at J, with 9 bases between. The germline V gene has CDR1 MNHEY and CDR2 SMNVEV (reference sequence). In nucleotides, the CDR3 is TGTGCCAGCAGCACAGGAATCGAGCAGTACTTC. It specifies CASSTGIEQYF.

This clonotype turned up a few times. The CDR3 DNA reads as TGCGCCAGCAGCCAAGATACAGGGGGCGCGGGTGAAAAACTGTTTTTT. It codes for CASSQDTGGAGEKLFF. The V and J genes are TRBV4-3 and TRBJ1-4, with 9 bases fitting TRBD1. Germline loops: CDR1 LGHNA, CDR2 YSLEER. With V trimmed by 0 bases and J by 7 bases, 6 bases remained unmatched. The CDR3 consists of 16 residues.

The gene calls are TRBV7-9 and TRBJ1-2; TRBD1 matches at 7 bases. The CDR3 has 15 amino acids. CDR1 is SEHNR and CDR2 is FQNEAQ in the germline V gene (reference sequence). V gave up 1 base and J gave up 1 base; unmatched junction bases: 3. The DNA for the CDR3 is TGTGCCAGCAGCTTAGGGGGACAGAATAACTATGGCTACACCTTC. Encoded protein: CASSLGGQNNYGYTF.

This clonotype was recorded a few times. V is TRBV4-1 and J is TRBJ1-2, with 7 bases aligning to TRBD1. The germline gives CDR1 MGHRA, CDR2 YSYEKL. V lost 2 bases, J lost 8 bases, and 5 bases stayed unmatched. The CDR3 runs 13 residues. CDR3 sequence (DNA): TGCGCCAGCAGCCAATTGACAGGGAAGGGCTACACCTTC. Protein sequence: CASSQLTGKGYTF.

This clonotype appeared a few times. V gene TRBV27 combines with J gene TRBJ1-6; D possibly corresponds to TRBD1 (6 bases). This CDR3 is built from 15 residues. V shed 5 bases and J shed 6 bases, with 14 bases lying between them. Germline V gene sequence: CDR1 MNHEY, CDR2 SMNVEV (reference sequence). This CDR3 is CASSRQATANSPLHF. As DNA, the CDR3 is TGTGCCAGCAGTCGACAGGCTACTGCTAATTCACCCCTCCACTTT.

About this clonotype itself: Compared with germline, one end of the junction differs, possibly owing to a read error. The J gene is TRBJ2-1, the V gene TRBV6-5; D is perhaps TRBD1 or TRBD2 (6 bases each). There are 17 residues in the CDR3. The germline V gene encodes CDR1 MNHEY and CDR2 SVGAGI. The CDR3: CASRTFRGLGSYTEQFF. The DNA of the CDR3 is TGTGCCAGCAGGACCTTCCGGGGGCTCGGCTCCTACACTGAGCAGTTCTTC.

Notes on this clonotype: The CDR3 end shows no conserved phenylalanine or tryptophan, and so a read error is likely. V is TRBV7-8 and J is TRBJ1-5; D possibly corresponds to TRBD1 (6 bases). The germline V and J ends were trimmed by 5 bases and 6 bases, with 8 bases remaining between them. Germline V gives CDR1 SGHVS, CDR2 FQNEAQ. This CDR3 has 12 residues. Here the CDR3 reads CASSRGTQPQHC. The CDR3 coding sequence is TGTGCCAGCAGCAGGGGGACTCAGCCCCAGCATTGT.

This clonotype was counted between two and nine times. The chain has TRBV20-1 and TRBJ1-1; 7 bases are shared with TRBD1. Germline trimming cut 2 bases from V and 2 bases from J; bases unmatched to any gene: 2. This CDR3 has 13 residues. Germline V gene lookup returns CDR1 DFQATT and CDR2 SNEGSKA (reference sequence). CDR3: CSARNRGNTEAFF. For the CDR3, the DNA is TGCAGTGCTAGAAACAGGGGTAACACTGAAGCTTTCTTT.

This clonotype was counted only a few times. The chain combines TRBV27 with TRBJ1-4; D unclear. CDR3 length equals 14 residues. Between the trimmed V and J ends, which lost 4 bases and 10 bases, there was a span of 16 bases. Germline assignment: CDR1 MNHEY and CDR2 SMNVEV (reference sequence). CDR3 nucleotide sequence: TGTGCCAGCAGTTCCTACCAACTTATGGGAAAACTGTTTTTT. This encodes CASSSYQLMGKLFF.

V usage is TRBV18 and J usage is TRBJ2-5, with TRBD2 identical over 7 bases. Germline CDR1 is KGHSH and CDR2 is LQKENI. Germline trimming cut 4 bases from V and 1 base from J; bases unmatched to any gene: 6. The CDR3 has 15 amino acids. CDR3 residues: CASSLLTSAQETQYF. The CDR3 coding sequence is TGTGCCAGCTCACTACTCACTAGCGCCCAAGAGACCCAGTACTTC. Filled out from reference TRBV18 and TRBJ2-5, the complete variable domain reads NAGVMQNPRHLVRRRGQEARLRCSPMKGHSHVYWYRQLPEEGLKFMVYLQKENIIDESGMPKERFSAEFPKEGPSILRIQQVVRGDSAAYFCASSLLTSAQETQYFGPGTRLLVL.

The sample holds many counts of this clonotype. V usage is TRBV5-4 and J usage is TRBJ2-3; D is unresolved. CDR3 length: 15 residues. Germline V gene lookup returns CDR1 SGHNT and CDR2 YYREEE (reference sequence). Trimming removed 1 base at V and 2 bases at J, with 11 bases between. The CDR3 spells CASSLTPRTTDTQYF. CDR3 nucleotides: TGTGCCAGCAGCTTGACGCCGAGAACCACAGATACGCAGTATTTT.

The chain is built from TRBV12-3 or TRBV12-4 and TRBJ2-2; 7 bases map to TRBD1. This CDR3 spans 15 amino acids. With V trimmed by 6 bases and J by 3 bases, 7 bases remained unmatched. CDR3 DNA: TGTGCCAGCAGCTCCAGGGGGATAGACACCGGGGAGCTGTTTTTT. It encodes CASSSRGIDTGELFF.

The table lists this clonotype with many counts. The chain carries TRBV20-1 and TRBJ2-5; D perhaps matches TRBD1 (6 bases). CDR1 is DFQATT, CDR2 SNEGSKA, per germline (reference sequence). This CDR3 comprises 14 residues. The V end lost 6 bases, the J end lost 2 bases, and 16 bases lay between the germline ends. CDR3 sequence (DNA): TGCAGTGCGGCCGGGACATATAGACAAGAGACCCAGTACTTC. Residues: CSAAGTYRQETQYF.

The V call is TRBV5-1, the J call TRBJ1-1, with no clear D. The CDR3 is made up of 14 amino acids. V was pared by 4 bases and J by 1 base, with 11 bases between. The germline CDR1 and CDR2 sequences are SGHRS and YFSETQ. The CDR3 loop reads CASSPSPGNTEAFF. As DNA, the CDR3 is TGCGCCAGCAGCCCGTCGCCAGGGAACACTGAAGCTTTCTTT.

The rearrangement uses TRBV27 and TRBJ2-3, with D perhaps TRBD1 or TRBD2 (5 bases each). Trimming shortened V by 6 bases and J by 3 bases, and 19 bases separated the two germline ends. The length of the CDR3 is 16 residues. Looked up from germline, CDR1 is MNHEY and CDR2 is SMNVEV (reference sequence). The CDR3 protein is CASSRDRRGPTDTQYF. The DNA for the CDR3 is TGTGCCAGCAGCCGGGACCGAAGGGGTCCTACAGATACGCAGTATTTT.